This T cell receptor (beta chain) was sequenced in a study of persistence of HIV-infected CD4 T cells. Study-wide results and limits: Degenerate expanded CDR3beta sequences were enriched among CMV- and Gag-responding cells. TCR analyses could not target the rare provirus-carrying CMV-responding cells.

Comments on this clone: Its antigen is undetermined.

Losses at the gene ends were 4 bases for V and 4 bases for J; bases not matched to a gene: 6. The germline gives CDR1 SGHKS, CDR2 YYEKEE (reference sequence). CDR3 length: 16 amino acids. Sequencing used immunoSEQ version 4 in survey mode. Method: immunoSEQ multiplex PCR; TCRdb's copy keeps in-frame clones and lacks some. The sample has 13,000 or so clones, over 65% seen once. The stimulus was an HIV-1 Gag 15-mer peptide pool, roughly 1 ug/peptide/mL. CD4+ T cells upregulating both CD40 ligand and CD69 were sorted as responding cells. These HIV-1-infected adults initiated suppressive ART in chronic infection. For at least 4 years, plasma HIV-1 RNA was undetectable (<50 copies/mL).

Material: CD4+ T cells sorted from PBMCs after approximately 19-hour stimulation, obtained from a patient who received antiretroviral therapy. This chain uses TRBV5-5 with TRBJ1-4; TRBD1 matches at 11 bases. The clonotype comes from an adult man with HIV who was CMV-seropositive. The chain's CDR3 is CASSPGTGGFNEKLFF. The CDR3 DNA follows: TGTGCCAGCAGCCCCGGGACAGGGGGGTTTAATGAAAAACTGTTTTTT. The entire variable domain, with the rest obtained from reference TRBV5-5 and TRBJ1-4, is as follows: DAGVTQSPTHLIKTRGQQVTLRCSPISGHKSVSWYQQVLGQGPQFIFQYYEKEERGRGNFPDRFSARQFPNYSSELNVNALLLGDSALYLCASSPGTGGFNEKLFFGSGTQLSVL.